Shown below are 2 T cell receptor beta chains from a single sample sequenced in a study of OX40 agonist ivuxolimab in advanced cancers. Assay used: immunoSEQ multiplex PCR; TCRdb lists only in-frame clones, some missing. The sample carries about 48,000 clones, 80% to 95% recorded once. This sample comprised CD4+ or CD8+ T cells sorted from blood, obtained in a trial of the OX40 agonist ivuxolimab. These receptors were collected from an adult with an advanced solid tumor such as melanoma, head and neck, liver or kidney cancer.

This clone was counted once. This chain uses TRBV7-9 with TRBJ1-6, with 7 bases matching TRBD1. The CDR3 extends over 14 amino acids. J was trimmed by 5 bases and V by 4 bases; bases with no gene match: 2. Germline CDR1 reads SEHNR; CDR2 reads FQNEAQ (reference sequence). The CDR3 bases are TGTGCCAGCAGCTCGACAGGGAATAATTCACCCCTCCACTTT. Translating it yields CASSSTGNNSPLHF.

This clone turned up a few times. This chain connects TRBV4-1 to TRBJ1-5, with D perhaps matching TRBD1 (6 bases). The CDR3 length is 17 residues. CDR1 is MGHRA and CDR2 is YSYEKL in the germline V gene. Trimming pared 0 bases from V and 0 bases from J, leaving 12 bases between. CDR3 DNA sequence: TGCGCCAGCAGCCAAGAACAGGGAGGCTATAGCAATCAGCCCCAGCATTTT. This sequence encodes CASSQEQGGYSNQPQHF.